These 22 T cell receptor beta chains were sequenced from one sample in a study of HIV-infected patients and healthy controls. No cell fractionation was done, so the repertoire covers all unsorted peripheral blood T cells. cDNA was made from 500 ng RNA using alpha and beta constant primers. Using multiplexing indices, alpha and beta chain libraries were generated apart by chain-specific third strand synthesis. MiXCR, run by TCRdb on the 5' RACE reads, gives a single entry per CDR3 protein. This table holds 20,000 to 30,000 distinct CDR3 sequences, 7.5% to 10% found once. Sample: blood. The receptors derive from an adult in good health.

The chain employs TRBV4-3 and TRBJ2-7; 7 bases are shared with TRBD2. CDR1 LGHNA and CDR2 YSLEER come from the germline V gene. The V and J ends lost 3 bases and 3 bases, in that order; junction bases with no gene match: 8. The CDR3 has 15 residues. The CDR3 region has the DNA TGCGCCAGCAGCCACGCCTTCGGCGGGGGCTACGAGCAGTACTTC. The encoded protein is CASSHAFGGGYEQYF.

This clonotype was recorded many times. J is TRBJ1-5 and V is TRBV5-1; 7 nucleotides match TRBD1. Germline V gives CDR1 SGHRS, CDR2 YFSETQ. The CDR3 loop spans 14 amino acids. V lost 0 bases, J lost 6 bases, and 3 bases stayed unmatched. In DNA form, the CDR3 reads TGCGCCAGCAGCTTGGACAGGGGAGGTCAGCCCCAGCATTTT. Protein: CASSLDRGGQPQHF.

This clonotype was counted ten times or more. V and J are TRBV6-2 or TRBV6-3 and TRBJ1-1; 8 nucleotides align to TRBD1. Looked up from germline, CDR1 is MNHEY and CDR2 is SVGEGT. With 2 bases clipped from V and 3 bases from J, the junction kept 8 bases outside the gene matches. The CDR3 covers 16 residues. This CDR3 is CASSYRTGQGYTEAFF. CDR3 in DNA: TGTGCCAGCAGTTACCGTACCGGACAGGGTTACACTGAAGCTTTCTTT.

In its sample, this clonotype was seen many times. The chain employs TRBV12-3 or TRBV12-4 and TRBJ2-6; 7 nucleotides align to TRBD1. The CDR3 is 17 residues long. J gave up 0 bases and V 6 bases, and 8 bases lay outside the gene matches. In DNA, the CDR3 is TGTGCCAGCAGCCGACCGGGACAGAGCTCTGGGGCCAACGTCCTGACTTTC. This codes for CASSRPGQSSGANVLTF.

This clonotype was seen ten or more times. The chain couples TRBV20-1 to TRBJ2-7; D uncertain. V lost 1 base and J 4 bases, leaving 5 bases between the germline ends. Germline loops: CDR1 DFQATT, CDR2 SNEGSKA (reference sequence). This CDR3 is 11 amino acids long. CDR3 sequence (DNA): TGCAGTGCTAGAGGTCTGTACGAGCAGTACTTC. This codes for CSARGLYEQYF.

Many counts were recorded for this clonotype. V is TRBV15 and J is TRBJ2-1, with TRBD2 as a possible D gene (5 bases). This CDR3 contains 11 residues. Deletions cut 7 bases from V and 6 bases from J, with 7 bases between. Germline CDR1 is LNHNV and CDR2 is YYDKDF (reference sequence). In nucleotides, the CDR3 is TGTGCCACCACCGCGGGCAATGAGCAGTTCTTC. Encoded protein: CATTAGNEQFF.

This clonotype was seen a few times. This chain links TRBV15 with TRBJ1-6, with a weak D call TRBD1 (6 bases). The CDR3 has 15 amino acids. V was trimmed by 9 bases and J by 0 bases, leaving 12 bases between them. The V gene's germline CDR1 is LNHNV and CDR2 YYDKDF (reference sequence). CDR3 amino acids: CATGASGSYNSPLHF. The CDR3, as DNA: TGTGCCACGGGGGCCAGCGGCTCCTATAATTCACCCCTCCACTTT.

This clonotype was recorded at least ten times. The chain has TRBV7-9 and TRBJ2-1; 13 positions match TRBD2. The junction had 12 bases not matched to a gene; V was cut back by 5 bases and J by 2 bases. The germline CDR1 and CDR2 sequences are SEHNR and FQNEAQ (reference sequence). The CDR3 is 19 amino acids. This CDR3 is CASSPYRGTSGDPYNEQFF. The CDR3 nucleotides are TGTGCCAGCAGCCCCTATAGGGGGACTAGCGGGGACCCCTACAATGAGCAGTTCTTC.

This clonotype has a count of ten or more. The V and J genes are TRBV4-2 and TRBJ1-3, with unresolved D. Trimming cost V 4 bases and J 6 bases, with 4 bases left between them. Germline loops: CDR1 LGHNA, CDR2 YNFKEQ. The CDR3 contains 11 residues. DNA for the CDR3: TGTGCCAGCAGCCTGGAAAACACCATATATTTT. It specifies CASSLENTIYF.

The J gene is TRBJ1-2, the V gene TRBV7-9; D ambiguous. The V end lost 4 bases, the J end lost 2 bases, and 11 bases lay between the germline ends. There are 14 residues in the CDR3. The germline V gene encodes CDR1 SEHNR and CDR2 FQNEAQ (reference sequence). The CDR3 DNA reads TGTGCCAGCAGCTCGCCGGGGAGCAACTATGGCTACACCTTC. Amino acid sequence: CASSSPGSNYGYTF.

This clonotype was counted ten times or more. The chain employs TRBV12-3 or TRBV12-4 and TRBJ1-1; D not resolved. The CDR3 is made up of 11 amino acids. V shed 2 bases and J shed 11 bases, with 9 bases lying between them. CDR3 sequence reads: CASSLSRRAFF. CDR3 coding DNA: TGTGCCAGCAGTTTAAGCCGGAGGGCTTTCTTT.

In DNA form, the CDR3 reads TGTGCCAGCAGTTGGGTACAGAACTATGGCTACACCTTC. Translating gives CASSWVQNYGYTF. The V gene is TRBV6-6, the J gene TRBJ1-2; D unresolved. Germline loops: CDR1 MNHNY, CDR2 SVGAGI (reference sequence). Trimming removed 4 bases at V and 2 bases at J, with 8 bases between. This CDR3 contains 13 residues.

This chain connects TRBV6-6 to TRBJ2-7, with 9 bases identical to TRBD1. CDR3 size: 15 residues. The germline CDR1 and CDR2 sequences are MNHNY and SVGAGI (reference sequence). V lost 4 bases to trimming and J lost 7 bases; unmatched junction nucleotides: 11. The CDR3 DNA is TGTGCCAGCAGTTTCCGGGGGACAGGGACGGGGGAGCAGTACTTC. This sequence encodes CASSFRGTGTGEQYF.

At least ten counts were recorded for this clonotype. J is TRBJ2-1 and V is TRBV5-1; 7 bases are shared with TRBD2. This CDR3 region has 13 residues. Per germline, CDR1 SGHRS and CDR2 YFSETQ. The junction had 9 bases not matched to a gene; V was cut back by 6 bases and J by 9 bases. The CDR3 DNA follows: TGCGCCAGCATGCGGGGAGGGGAGGGTGAGCAGTTCTTC. Translation: CASMRGGEGEQFF.

This clonotype was detected ten times or more. The V gene is TRBV6-5, the J gene TRBJ1-2, with 12 bases matching TRBD1. The CDR3 is made up of 15 amino acids. The germline V gene has CDR1 MNHEY and CDR2 SVGAGI. V lost 2 bases to trimming and J lost 7 bases; unmatched junction nucleotides: 5. CDR3 amino acids: CASSYRDRGLFGYTF. CDR3 DNA: TGTGCCAGCAGTTACCGGGACAGGGGGCTGTTTGGCTACACCTTC.

The count of this clonotype is one. The chain links TRBV9 to TRBJ1-2; tentatively, D is TRBD1 (5 bases). This CDR3 comprises 13 residues. Trimming removed 7 bases at V and 3 bases at J, with 13 bases between. Per the germline V gene, CDR1 is SGDLS and CDR2 is YYNGEE. CDR3 in DNA: TGTGCCAGCTCCAGGGAATTGGACTATGGCTACACCTTC. Its translation: CASSRELDYGYTF.

This clonotype occurred a few times. V is TRBV9 and J is TRBJ2-1, with D perhaps matching TRBD2 (6 bases). This CDR3 spans 16 amino acids. The V gene's germline CDR1 is SGDLS and CDR2 YYNGEE. Trimming pared 0 bases from V and 4 bases from J, leaving 14 bases between. CDR3 region: CASSVGSSGLYNEQFF. CDR3 nucleotides: TGTGCCAGCAGCGTAGGTAGTAGCGGATTATACAATGAGCAGTTCTTC.

This clonotype occurred once. This chain links TRBV6-6 with TRBJ2-7; 10 bases map to TRBD1. The germline CDR1 and CDR2 sequences are MNHNY and SVGAGI (reference sequence). This CDR3 is 14 amino acids long. V gave up 6 bases and J gave up 3 bases; unmatched junction bases: 5. The DNA of the CDR3 is TGTGCCAGCAGCGACAGGGGGCCCCTCTACGAGCAGTACTTC. Translating it yields CASSDRGPLYEQYF.

This clonotype was recorded at least ten times. This sequence joins TRBV12-3 or TRBV12-4 and TRBJ2-7; 7 nucleotides line up with TRBD2. V was clipped by 6 bases and J by 3 bases; unmatched bases: 5. There are 13 residues in the CDR3. The CDR3 loop is CASRHTGGYEQYF. The CDR3 bases are TGTGCCAGCAGGCATACGGGGGGCTACGAGCAGTACTTC.

At least ten counts were recorded for this clonotype. CDR3 residues: CARSETYEQYF. The CDR3 DNA sequence: TGTGCCCGGTCAGAGACCTACGAGCAGTACTTC. This chain uses TRBV30 with TRBJ2-7, with D hard to call. V was pared by 8 bases and J by 2 bases, with 10 bases between. Germline-derived CDR1 and CDR2 are GTSNPN and SVGIG (reference sequence). The CDR3 runs to 11 residues. Based on the CDR3 plus reference TRBV30 and TRBJ2-7, the full variable domain is SQTIHQWPATLVQPVGSPLSLECTVEGTSNPNLYWYRQAAGRGLQLLFYSVGIGQISSEVPQNLSASRPQDRQFILSSKKLLLSDSGFYLCARSETYEQYFGPGTRLTVT.

This clonotype has ten or more counts. The V call is TRBV3-1, the J call TRBJ1-1; the D is unclear. V was pared by 4 bases and J by 0 bases, with 6 bases between. The CDR3 covers 13 residues. Germline lookup yields CDR1 LGHDT and CDR2 YNNKEL (reference sequence). CDR3 sequence reads: CASSRQMNTEAFF. The CDR3 DNA is TGTGCCAGCAGCCGGCAGATGAACACTGAAGCTTTCTTT.

The chain carries TRBV5-4 and TRBJ2-2; possible D gene TRBD1, 6 bases. The CDR3 spans 16 residues. Trimming shortened V by 4 bases and J by 2 bases, and 15 bases separated the two germline ends. The germline gives CDR1 SGHNT, CDR2 YYREEE (reference sequence). CDR3 sequence reads: CASSLQGRENTGELFF. DNA for the CDR3: TGTGCCAGCAGCCTACAGGGACGGGAAAACACCGGGGAGCTGTTTTTT.